This T cell receptor beta chain was recorded in a study of regulatory T cells in long-lasting Graves disease. Time point specified: newly diagnosed GD, antithyroid drugs for less than 3 months. TCR sequences were obtained from RNA taken from PBMCs. Comment on this clonotype: A single base is all that separates this from a far larger clone, so a read error is likely.

The CDR3 totals 14 residues. CDR1 MDHEN and CDR2 SYDVKM come from the germline V gene. Arm-PCR with iRepertoire HTBI primers amplified the CDR3 regions for these TCR beta libraries. TCRdb fed the multiplex PCR reads into MiXCR, producing one record per CDR3 protein. The sample records 250,000 or so distinct CDR3 sequences, under 20% being singletons. These data also formed part of another study, on T cells in Graves' hyperthyroidism and ophthalmopathy.

The gene calls are TRBV28 and TRBJ1-1; D uncertain. The specimen was peripheral blood mononuclear cells (PBMCs), collected at new diagnosis, from a patient treated with antithyroid drugs. The origin of this receptor is a woman in her twenties or thirties with Graves disease. CDR3 in amino acids: CAGSLDAMNTEAFF. CDR3 DNA sequence: TGTGCCGGCAGCTTGGATGCAATGAACACTGAAGCTTTCTTT.